Described below is a single T cell receptor beta chain sequence and its context. Its antigen is still unknown. This sample was taken from a study of identical twins. Whole-study results and caveats: Zero-insertion analyses could be partly confounded by invariant MAIT and iNKT cells.

TCRdb reprocessed the 5' RACE reads with MiXCR, giving one entry per CDR3 protein. The sample gives around 1.7 million distinct CDR3 sequences, roughly a third of which show up once; more than 0.25% is in the top ten. Germline V lookup: CDR1 SQVTM, CDR2 ANQGSEA. V gave up 4 bases and J gave up 4 bases, with 13 bases separating them. The CDR3 has 13 amino acids. This receptor was taken from a newborn girl in good health. V and J are TRBV29-1 and TRBJ1-2, with D maybe TRBD1 (5 bases). The sequencing sample was made of cord blood. DNA for the CDR3: TGCAGCGTTGGACAGCCCCGGGGCTATGGCTACACCTTC. Protein product: CSVGQPRGYGYTF. The full variable domain, in which reference TRBV29-1 and TRBJ1-2 provide the parts outside the CDR3, is SAVISQKPSRDICQRGTSLTIQCQVDSQVTMMFWYRQQPGQSLTLIATANQGSEATYESGFVIDKFPISRPNLTFSTLTVSNMSPEDSSIYLCSVGQPRGYGYTFGSGTRLTVV.